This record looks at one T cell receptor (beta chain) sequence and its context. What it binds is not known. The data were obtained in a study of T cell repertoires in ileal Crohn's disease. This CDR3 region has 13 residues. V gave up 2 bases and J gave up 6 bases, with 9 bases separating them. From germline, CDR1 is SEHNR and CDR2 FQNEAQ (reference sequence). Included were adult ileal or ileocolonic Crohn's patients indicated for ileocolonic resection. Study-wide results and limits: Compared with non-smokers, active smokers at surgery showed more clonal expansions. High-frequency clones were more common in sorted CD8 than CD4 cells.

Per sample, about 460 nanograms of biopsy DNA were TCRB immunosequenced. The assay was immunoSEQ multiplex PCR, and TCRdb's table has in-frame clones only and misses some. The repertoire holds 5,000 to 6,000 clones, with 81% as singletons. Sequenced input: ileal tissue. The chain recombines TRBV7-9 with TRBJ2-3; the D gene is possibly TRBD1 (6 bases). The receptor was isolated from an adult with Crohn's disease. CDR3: CASSLFQGDTQYF. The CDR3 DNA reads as TGTGCCAGCAGCTTATTTCAGGGGGATACGCAGTATTTT.